This T cell receptor beta chain emerged from a study of blood T cell repertoires in COVID-19. Study-level information: Acute and convalescent COVID-19 specimens originated in the United States, Italy and Spain. The analysed material was cDNA or gDNA that came from T cells, B-cell-depleted T cells, or PBMCs.

The CDR3 spans 16 residues. Germline CDR1 is LNHDA and CDR2 is SQIVND (reference sequence). Trimming cost V 6 bases and J 1 base, with 16 bases left between them. The data were produced by immunoSEQ multiplex PCR, yet TCRdb's version contains in-frame clones alone and is incomplete. Of tens of thousands of clones in the sample, about 85% were seen once. The sequence was collected from a human donor with acute or convalescent COVID-19. The donor label of this sample is uncertain. The source material was peripheral blood. This sequence joins TRBV19 and TRBJ1-3; perhaps TRBD1 as D (5 bases). For the CDR3, the DNA is TGTGCCAGTAGGGATTGGGGGGATACGTCTGGAAACACCATATATTTT. Its protein is CASRDWGDTSGNTIYF. Complete variable domain (other parts from reference TRBV19 and TRBJ1-3): DGGITQSPKYLFRKEGQNVTLSCEQNLNHDAMYWYRQDPGQGLRLIYYSQIVNDFQKGDIAEGYSVSREKKESFPLTVTSAQKNPTAFYLCASRDWGDTSGNTIYFGEGSWLTVV.